This paragraph reports one TCR beta chain. The source of the sample is a study of blood T cell repertoires in COVID-19. Study summary: Researchers got acute and convalescent COVID-19 samples from the United States, Italy and Spain. PBMCs, B-cell-depleted T cells, or T cells were the source of the cDNA or gDNA that made up the material.

In the authors' workflow: Scientists estimated how many nucleated cells there were by amplifying reference gene primers. Profiling relied on immunoSEQ multiplex PCR, and the TCRdb table lists in-frame clones only, not all of them. V and J calls and clone size are copied from that table; D and trimming were computed from the DNA. The sample carries approximately 140,000 clones, approximately 81% recorded once. The J segment lost 5 bases and the V segment lost 4 bases, leaving 2 bases of the junction unmatched. Germline CDR1 SGHRS, CDR2 YFSETQ. The CDR3 has 14 residues. What was sequenced was peripheral blood. The chain joins TRBV5-1 to TRBJ2-3, with 12 bases matching TRBD2. The source of this sequence is a man aged 60 to 69 with acute or convalescent COVID-19. The CDR3 spells CASSRTSGIDTQYF. The CDR3 DNA reads as TGCGCCAGCAGCAGGACTAGCGGGATAGATACGCAGTATTTT.